The clone carrying this T cell receptor beta chain was counted between two and nine times. Antigen unknown. This entry comes from a study of post-analysis software for immune sequencing data. The study, taken as a whole, reports: Co-batched samples clustered tightly together by F measure. The normalized Chao1 diversity of multiple sclerosis patients was significantly lower than that of controls. Patients had higher frequencies than controls of roughly 5 TRBV segments, including TRBV5-6, TRBV5-1 and TRBV20-1.

Incorporated into the TCR beta cDNA libraries were unique molecular identifiers, which served to reduce PCR and sequencing biases. When about 0.85 to 11 million T cells were used, they gave 500,000 or so cDNA molecules. TCRdb fed the PCR reads into MiXCR, producing one record per CDR3 protein. The sample contains hundreds of thousands of distinct CDR3 sequences, 25% to 30% of which appear only once. Germline V CDR1 and CDR2: MDHEN, SYDVKM. The J segment lost 6 bases and the V segment lost 2 bases, leaving 19 bases of the junction unmatched. The CDR3 has 20 amino acids. The sequenced sample was blood. The genes are TRBV28 and TRBJ2-1, with TRBD2 identical over 10 bases. The sequence came from a girl aged 5-17 years with multiple sclerosis. The CDR3 nucleotides are TGTGCCAGCAGTTTAAGGCGAACAGCGGGAGGGCCGGGGAAGGGCAATGAGCAGTTCTTC. Protein sequence: CASSLRRTAGGPGKGNEQFF.